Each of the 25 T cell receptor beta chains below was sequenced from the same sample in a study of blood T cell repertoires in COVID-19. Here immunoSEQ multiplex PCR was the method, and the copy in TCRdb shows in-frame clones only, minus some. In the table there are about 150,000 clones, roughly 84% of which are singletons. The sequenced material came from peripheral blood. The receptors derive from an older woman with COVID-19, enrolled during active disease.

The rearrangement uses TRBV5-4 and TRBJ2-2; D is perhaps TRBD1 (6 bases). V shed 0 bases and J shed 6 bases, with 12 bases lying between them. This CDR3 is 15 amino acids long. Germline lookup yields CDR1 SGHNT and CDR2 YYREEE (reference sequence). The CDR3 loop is CASSLAVQGSGELFF. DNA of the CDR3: TGTGCCAGCAGCTTGGCTGTGCAGGGGTCCGGGGAGCTGTTTTTT.

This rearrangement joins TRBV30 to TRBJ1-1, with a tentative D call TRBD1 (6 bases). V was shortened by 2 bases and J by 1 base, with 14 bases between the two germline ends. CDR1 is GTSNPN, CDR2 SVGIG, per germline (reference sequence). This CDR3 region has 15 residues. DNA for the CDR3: TGTGCCTGGAGTCCCACAGGGAGGGCGAACACTGAAGCTTTCTTT. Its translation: CAWSPTGRANTEAFF. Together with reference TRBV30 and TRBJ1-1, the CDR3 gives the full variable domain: SQTIHQWPATLVQPVGSPLSLECTVEGTSNPNLYWYRQAAGRGLQLLFYSVGIGQISSEVPQNLSASRPQDRQFILSSKKLLLSDSGFYLCAWSPTGRANTEAFFGQGTRLTVV.

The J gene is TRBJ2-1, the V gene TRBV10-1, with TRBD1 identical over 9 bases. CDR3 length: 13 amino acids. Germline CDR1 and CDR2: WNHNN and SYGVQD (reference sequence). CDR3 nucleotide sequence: TGCGTCCCGGGACAGGGAAAGAATGATGAGCAGTTCTTC. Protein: CVPGQGKNDEQFF.

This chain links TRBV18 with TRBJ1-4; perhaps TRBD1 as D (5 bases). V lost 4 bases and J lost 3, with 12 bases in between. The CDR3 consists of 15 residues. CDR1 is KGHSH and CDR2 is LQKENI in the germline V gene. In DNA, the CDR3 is TGTGCCAGCTCACAGGGGCCTGCTTCTAATGAAAAACTGTTTTTT. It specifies CASSQGPASNEKLFF.

The CDR3 region is CASSEGQYNEQFF. The CDR3 DNA sequence: TGTGCCAGCAGTGAGGGACAGTACAATGAGCAGTTCTTC. The chain links TRBV6-4 to TRBJ2-1, with 7 bases that match TRBD1. V lost 3 bases and J lost 4; bases outside the gene matches: 0. Looked up from germline, CDR1 is MRHNA and CDR2 is SNTAGT. The CDR3 length is 13 residues.

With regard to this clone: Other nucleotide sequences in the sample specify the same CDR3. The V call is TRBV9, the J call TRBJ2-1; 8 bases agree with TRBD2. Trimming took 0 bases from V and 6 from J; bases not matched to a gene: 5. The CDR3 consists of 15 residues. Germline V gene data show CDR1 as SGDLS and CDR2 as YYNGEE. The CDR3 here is CASSVGAGGSNEQFF. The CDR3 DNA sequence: TGTGCCAGCAGCGTAGGGGCGGGAGGTTCCAATGAGCAGTTCTTC.

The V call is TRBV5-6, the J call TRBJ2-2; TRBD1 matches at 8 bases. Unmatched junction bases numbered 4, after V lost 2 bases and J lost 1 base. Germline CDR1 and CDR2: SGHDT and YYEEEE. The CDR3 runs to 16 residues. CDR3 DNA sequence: TGTGCCAGCAGCTTACGCAGGGGGCGGAACACCGGGGAGCTGTTTTTT. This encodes CASSLRRGRNTGELFF.

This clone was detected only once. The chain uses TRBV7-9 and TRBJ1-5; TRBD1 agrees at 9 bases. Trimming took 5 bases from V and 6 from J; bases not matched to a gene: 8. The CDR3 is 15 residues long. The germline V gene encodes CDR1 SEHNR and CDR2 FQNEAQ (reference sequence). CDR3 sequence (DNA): TGTGCCAGCAGCCAGGGTGACAGGGGGAGTCAGCCCCAGCATTTT. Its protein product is CASSQGDRGSQPQHF.

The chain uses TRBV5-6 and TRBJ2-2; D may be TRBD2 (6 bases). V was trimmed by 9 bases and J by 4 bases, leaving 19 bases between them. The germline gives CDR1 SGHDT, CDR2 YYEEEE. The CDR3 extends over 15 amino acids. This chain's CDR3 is CATRGGVSLTGELFF. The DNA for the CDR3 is TGTGCCACCCGGGGCGGGGTATCCCTCACCGGGGAGCTGTTTTTT.

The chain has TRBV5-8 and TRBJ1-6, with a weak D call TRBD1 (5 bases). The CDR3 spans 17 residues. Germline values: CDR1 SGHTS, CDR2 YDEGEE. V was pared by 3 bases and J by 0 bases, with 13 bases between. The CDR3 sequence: CASSWGGVSSYNSPLHF. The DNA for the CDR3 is TGTGCCAGCAGCTGGGGGGGGGTGAGCTCCTATAATTCACCCCTCCACTTT.

Here the CDR3 DNA reads TGTGCCAGCAGTTACGGGGGCGGGTCTAATGAAAAACTGTTTTTT. This translates into CASSYGGGSNEKLFF. The gene calls are TRBV6-5 and TRBJ1-4, with TRBD1 as a possible D gene (6 bases). V gave up 2 bases and J gave up 3 bases, with 10 bases separating them. Germline V gene lookup returns CDR1 MNHEY and CDR2 SVGAGI. This CDR3 contains 15 residues.

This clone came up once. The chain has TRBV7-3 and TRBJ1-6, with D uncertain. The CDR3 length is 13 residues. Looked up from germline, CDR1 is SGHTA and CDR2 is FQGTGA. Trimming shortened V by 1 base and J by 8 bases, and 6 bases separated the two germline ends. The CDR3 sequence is CASSLREDSPLHF. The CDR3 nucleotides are TGTGCCAGCAGCTTAAGAGAGGATTCACCCCTCCACTTT.

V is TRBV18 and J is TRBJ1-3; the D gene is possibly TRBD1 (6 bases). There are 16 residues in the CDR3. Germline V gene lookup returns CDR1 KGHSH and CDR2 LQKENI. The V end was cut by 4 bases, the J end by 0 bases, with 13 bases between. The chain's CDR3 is CASSHRAATSGNTIYF. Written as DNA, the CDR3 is TGTGCCAGCTCACACAGGGCCGCGACCTCTGGAAACACCATATATTTT.

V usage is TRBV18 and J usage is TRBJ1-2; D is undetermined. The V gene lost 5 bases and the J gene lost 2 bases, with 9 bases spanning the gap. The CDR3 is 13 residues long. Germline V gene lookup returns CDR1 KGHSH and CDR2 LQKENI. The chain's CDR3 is CASSRMENYGYTF. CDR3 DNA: TGTGCCAGCTCAAGAATGGAGAACTATGGCTACACCTTC.

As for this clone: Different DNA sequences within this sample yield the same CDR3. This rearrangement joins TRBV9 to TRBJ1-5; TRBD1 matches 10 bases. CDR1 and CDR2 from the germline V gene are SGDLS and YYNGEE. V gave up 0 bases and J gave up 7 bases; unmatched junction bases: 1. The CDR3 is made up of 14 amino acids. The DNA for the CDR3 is TGTGCCAGCAGCGTAGGGGACAGGGGACAGCCCCAGCATTTT. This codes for CASSVGDRGQPQHF. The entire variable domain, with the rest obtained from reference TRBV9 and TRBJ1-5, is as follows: DSGVTQTPKHLITATGQRVTLRCSPRSGDLSVYWYQQSLDQGLQFLIQYYNGEERAKGNILERFSAQQFPDLHSELNLSSLELGDSALYFCASSVGDRGQPQHFGDGTRLSIL.

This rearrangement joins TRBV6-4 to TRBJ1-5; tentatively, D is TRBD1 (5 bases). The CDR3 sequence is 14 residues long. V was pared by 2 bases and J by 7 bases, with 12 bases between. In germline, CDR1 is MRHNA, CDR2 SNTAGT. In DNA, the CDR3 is TGTGCCAGCAGTGACCATGGGGGGAACCAGCCCCAGCATTTT. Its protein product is CASSDHGGNQPQHF.

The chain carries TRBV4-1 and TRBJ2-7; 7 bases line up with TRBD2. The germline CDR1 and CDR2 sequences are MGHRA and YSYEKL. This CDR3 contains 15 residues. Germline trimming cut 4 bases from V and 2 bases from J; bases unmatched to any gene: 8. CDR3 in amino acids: CASSPGLVSAYEQYF. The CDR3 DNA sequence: TGCGCCAGCAGCCCAGGACTAGTCTCTGCCTACGAGCAGTACTTC.

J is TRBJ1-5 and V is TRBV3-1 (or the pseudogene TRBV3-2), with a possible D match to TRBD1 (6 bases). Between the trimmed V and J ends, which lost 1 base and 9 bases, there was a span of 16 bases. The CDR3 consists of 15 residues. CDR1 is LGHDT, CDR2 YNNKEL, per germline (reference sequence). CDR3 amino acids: CASSQGRGPQGPQHF. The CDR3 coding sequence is TGTGCCAGCAGCCAAGGGCGGGGGCCCCAGGGGCCCCAGCATTTT.

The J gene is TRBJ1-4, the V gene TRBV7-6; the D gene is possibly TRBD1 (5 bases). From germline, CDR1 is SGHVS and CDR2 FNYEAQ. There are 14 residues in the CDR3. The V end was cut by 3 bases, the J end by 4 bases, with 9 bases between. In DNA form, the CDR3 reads TGTGCCAGCAGCTTCGGGGGGGGTAATGAAAAACTGTTTTTT. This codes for CASSFGGGNEKLFF.

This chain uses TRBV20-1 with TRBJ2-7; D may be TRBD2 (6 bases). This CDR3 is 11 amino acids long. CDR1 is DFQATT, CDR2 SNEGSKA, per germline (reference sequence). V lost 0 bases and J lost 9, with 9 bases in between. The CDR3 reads CSARDGRGQYF. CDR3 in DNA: TGCAGTGCTAGAGATGGGCGGGGGCAGTACTTC.

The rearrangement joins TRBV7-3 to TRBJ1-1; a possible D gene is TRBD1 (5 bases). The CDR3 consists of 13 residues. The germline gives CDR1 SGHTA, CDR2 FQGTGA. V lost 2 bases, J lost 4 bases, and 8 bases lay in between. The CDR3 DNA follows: TGTGCCAGCAGCTTAGGGGCTAGCACTGAAGCTTTCTTT. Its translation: CASSLGASTEAFF. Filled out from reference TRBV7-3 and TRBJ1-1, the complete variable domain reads GAGVSQTPSNKVTEKGKYVELRCDPISGHTALYWYRQSLGQGPEFLIYFQGTGAADDSGLPNDRFFAVRPEGSVSTLKIQRTERGDSAVYLCASSLGASTEAFFGQGTRLTVV.

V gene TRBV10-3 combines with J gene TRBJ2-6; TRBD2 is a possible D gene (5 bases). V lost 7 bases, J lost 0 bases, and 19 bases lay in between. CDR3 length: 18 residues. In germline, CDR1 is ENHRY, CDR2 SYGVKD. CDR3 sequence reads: CAITPGGVSGSGANVLTF. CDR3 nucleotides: TGTGCCATCACCCCTGGAGGCGTCTCGGGCTCTGGGGCCAACGTCCTGACTTTC.

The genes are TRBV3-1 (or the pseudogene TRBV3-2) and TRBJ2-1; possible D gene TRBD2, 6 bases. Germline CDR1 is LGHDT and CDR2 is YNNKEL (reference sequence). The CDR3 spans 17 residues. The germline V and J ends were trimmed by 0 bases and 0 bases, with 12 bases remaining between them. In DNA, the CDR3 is TGTGCCAGCAGCCAAGAAAGCCTAGCGCTCTCCTACAATGAGCAGTTCTTC. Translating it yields CASSQESLALSYNEQFF.

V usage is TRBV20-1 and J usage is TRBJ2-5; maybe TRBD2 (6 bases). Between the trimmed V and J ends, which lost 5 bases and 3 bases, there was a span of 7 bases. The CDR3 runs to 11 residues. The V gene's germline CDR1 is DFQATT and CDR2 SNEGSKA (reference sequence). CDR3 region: CSAQREETQYF. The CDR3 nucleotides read TGCAGTGCTCAGCGGGAAGAGACCCAGTACTTC.

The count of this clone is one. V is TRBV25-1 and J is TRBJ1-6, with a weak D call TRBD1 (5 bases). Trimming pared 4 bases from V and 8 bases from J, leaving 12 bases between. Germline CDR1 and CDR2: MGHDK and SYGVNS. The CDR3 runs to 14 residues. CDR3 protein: CASSAWSGDSPLHF. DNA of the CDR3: TGTGCCAGCAGTGCGTGGTCGGGGGATTCACCCCTCCACTTT.